The sequence of this TCR beta chain was determined in a study of siplizumab effects on memory and regulatory T cells. Sequencing was performed with immunoSEQ multiplex PCR; in TCRdb, only in-frame clones are kept and a portion is missing. Of about 100,000 clones detected, roughly 93% appear once; the ten largest clones hold about 1.2%. Study results and caveats: Memory cells seemed less diverse than naive T cells, which also seemed major contributors to the alloresponse.

A note on this clone: What it binds is unknown.

Trimming at V came to 6 bases and at J to 3 bases, leaving 5 bases not matched to a gene. The CDR3 loop spans 14 amino acids. Germline loops: CDR1 LNHNV, CDR2 YYDKDF (reference sequence). This clonotype originated in a human donor in good health. V usage is TRBV15 and J usage is TRBJ2-7, with TRBD1 matching 10 bases. The sequenced sample consisted of non-Treg CD4+ T cells sorted from blood. The CDR3 DNA is TGTGCCACCAGTCCGGACAGGGGGGTCTACGAGCAGTACTTC. It translates to CATSPDRGVYEQYF.